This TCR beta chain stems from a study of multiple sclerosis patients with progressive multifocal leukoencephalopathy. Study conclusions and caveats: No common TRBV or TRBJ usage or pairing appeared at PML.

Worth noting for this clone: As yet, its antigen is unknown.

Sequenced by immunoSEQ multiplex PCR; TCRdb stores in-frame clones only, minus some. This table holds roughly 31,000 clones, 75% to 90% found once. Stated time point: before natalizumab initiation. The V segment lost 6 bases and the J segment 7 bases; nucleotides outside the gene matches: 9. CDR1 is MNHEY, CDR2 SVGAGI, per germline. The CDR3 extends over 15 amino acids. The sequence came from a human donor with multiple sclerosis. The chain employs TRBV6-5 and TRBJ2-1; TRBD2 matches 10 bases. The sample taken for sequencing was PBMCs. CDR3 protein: CASRVAGGSGNEQFF. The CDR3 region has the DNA TGTGCCAGCAGAGTAGCGGGAGGTTCGGGTAATGAGCAGTTCTTC.